Each of the 30 T cell receptor beta chains below was sequenced from the same sample in a study of T cells in women clearing cervical HPV infection. Generated by immunoSEQ multiplex PCR, the TCRdb table keeps only in-frame clones and is missing some. Its clone listing holds fewer than 30,000 clones. Specimen: blood buffy coat. The source is a woman between 18 and 69 years old with a cervical HPV16 infection that either progressed to CIN3+ or cleared (not recorded which).

About this clone itself: With the read ending 3 residues before the CDR3 end, the germline J gene is used to fill in that end. The V and J genes are TRBV7-9 and TRBJ2-3; D is ambiguous. Trimming cost V 5 bases and J 6 bases, with 12 bases left between them. The CDR3 runs 13 residues. Germline values: CDR1 SEHNR, CDR2 FQNEAQ (reference sequence). The CDR3 region is CASSPSSYDTQYF. The part of the CDR3 DNA that was read is TGTGCCAGCAGCCCTTCCTCCTACGATACG.

Concerning this clone itself: The missing CDR3 end, 3 residues past where the read stops, is filled in from the germline J gene. V and J are TRBV14 and TRBJ1-4; D uncertain. This CDR3 is built from 16 residues. Germline loops: CDR1 SGHDN, CDR2 FVKESK. This CDR3 is CASSQDGSSYNSPLFF. CDR3 DNA, as far as it was read: TGTGCCAGCAGCCAAGACGGTTCCTCCTATAATTCACCA. The whole variable domain, filled in from reference TRBV14 and TRBJ1-4, reads EAGVTQFPSHSVIEKGQTVTLRCDPISGHDNLYWYRRVMGKEIKFLLHFVKESKQDESGMPNNRFLAERTGGTYSTLKVQPAELEDSGVYFCASSQDGSSYNSPLFFGSGTQLSVL.

To note about this clone: The read comes to an end 3 residues before the CDR3 does, leaving the germline J gene to fill in the end. The chain carries TRBV5-1 and TRBJ1-1, with D unclear. The CDR3 length is 14 residues. V gave up 0 bases and J gave up 0 bases, with 6 bases separating them. Germline CDR1 is SGHRS and CDR2 is YFSETQ. CDR3 DNA, as far as it was read: TGCGCCAGCAGCTTGGGATCGGTGAACACTGAA. Its protein product is CASSLGSVNTE. The full CDR3 sequence reads CASSLGSVNTEAFF.

On this clone: The CDR3 end is not reached by the read, which stops 3 residues before it; the germline J gene fills it in. V and J are TRBV5-1 and TRBJ1-6; TRBD1 agrees at 7 bases. From germline, CDR1 is SGHRS and CDR2 YFSETQ. The CDR3 is made up of 13 amino acids. J lost 11 bases, V lost 5 bases, and 7 bases had no gene match. The sequenced CDR3 bases are TGCGCCAGCAGTGAAGGGGGCGATACACCC. It encodes CASSEGGDTP. The entire CDR3 protein is CASSEGGDTPLHF.

As to this clone: The read finishes 3 residues shy of the CDR3 end, and the germline J gene is used to complete it. The V gene is TRBV18, the J gene TRBJ1-2; 7 nucleotides match TRBD1. Germline-derived CDR1 and CDR2 are KGHSH and LQKENI. V trimming: 4 bases; J trimming: 7 bases; junction bases outside the gene matches: 12. This CDR3 spans 15 amino acids. Partial CDR3 DNA: TGTGCCAGCTCACAGTCGACAGGGAAAGGTAGTGGC. Translation: CASSQSTGKGSG. The entire CDR3 is CASSQSTGKGSGYTF.

A remark on this clone: The read ends 3 residues early relative to the CDR3; the germline J gene fills the gap. This sequence joins TRBV10-2 and TRBJ1-2, with D possibly being TRBD1 (5 bases). The germline gives CDR1 WSHSY, CDR2 SAAADI. The CDR3 spans 15 residues. CDR3 DNA (partial): TGCGCCAGCGCGGGACTAGCGGGAAACAACTACGAC. It encodes CASAGLAGNNYD. The whole CDR3 protein reads CASAGLAGNNYDYTF.

In the case of this clone: The read ends 3 residues early relative to the CDR3; the germline J gene fills the gap. The chain joins TRBV5-1 to TRBJ2-2, with 10 nucleotides matching TRBD1. The J segment lost 5 bases and the V segment lost 4 bases, leaving 2 bases of the junction unmatched. Germline-derived CDR1 and CDR2 are SGHRS and YFSETQ. The CDR3 extends over 14 amino acids. The CDR3 protein is CASSKGQGTGELFF. The sequenced CDR3 bases are TGCGCCAGCAGCAAGGGACAGGGGACCGGGGAG.

Worth noting for this clone: Read sequence stops 3 residues before the CDR3 end, and the germline J gene provides the missing end. The chain links TRBV7-2 to TRBJ1-4; D is uncertain. In germline, CDR1 is SGHTA, CDR2 FQGNSA. The CDR3 contains 11 residues. V lost 3 bases and J lost 7, with 3 bases in between. CDR3 loop: CASSFGEKLFF. Partial CDR3 DNA: TGTGCCAGCAGCTTCGGTGAAAAA.

As concerns this clone: Read sequence stops 3 residues before the CDR3 end, and the germline J gene provides the missing end. The rearrangement joins TRBV2 to TRBJ2-7; 9 nucleotides agree with TRBD2. Germline V gives CDR1 SNHLY, CDR2 FYNNEI. This CDR3 has 16 residues. The V gene end was trimmed by 3 bases and the J gene end by 5 bases; junction bases not matched to a gene: 11. The CDR3 bases that were read are TGTGCCAGCAGTGATGCTGTAGCGGGAGAGCGAGACGAG. It encodes CASSDAVAGERDE. The complete CDR3 protein is CASSDAVAGERDEQYF.

Details on this clone: The CDR3 end is not reached by the read, which stops 3 residues before it; the germline J gene fills it in. This rearrangement joins TRBV19 to TRBJ2-1; no clear D. With 3 bases removed from V and 4 bases from J, the gap between germline ends came to 22 bases. The CDR3 runs 18 residues. Germline V gene sequence: CDR1 LNHDA, CDR2 SQIVND (reference sequence). CDR3 DNA, as far as it was read: TGTGCCAGTAGTATGGGCTCGCTGCTCCCCCTCTTATACAATGAG. This gives the protein CASSMGSLLPLLYNE. The complete CDR3 reads CASSMGSLLPLLYNEQFF. Full variable domain (outside the CDR3, taken from reference TRBV19 and TRBJ2-1): DGGITQSPKYLFRKEGQNVTLSCEQNLNHDAMYWYRQDPGQGLRLIYYSQIVNDFQKGDIAEGYSVSREKKESFPLTVTSAQKNPTAFYLCASSMGSLLPLLYNEQFFGPGTRLTVL.

As concerns this clone: The read is 3 residues too short to cover the CDR3 end, so that end is filled in from the germline J gene. The J gene is TRBJ1-4, the V gene TRBV30; maybe TRBD1 (5 bases). Germline V gives CDR1 GTSNPN, CDR2 SVGIG (reference sequence). The CDR3 has 13 amino acids. This CDR3 is CAGRLSGDSPLFF. The sequenced part of the CDR3 DNA is TGTGCCGGTCGCCTCTCGGGGGATTCACCA. Full variable domain (remainder filled in from reference TRBV30 and TRBJ1-4): SQTIHQWPATLVQPVGSPLSLECTVEGTSNPNLYWYRQAAGRGLQLLFYSVGIGQISSEVPQNLSASRPQDRQFILSSKKLLLSDSGFYLCAGRLSGDSPLFFGSGTQLSVL.

Worth noting for this clone: The read stops 3 residues short of the end of the CDR3; the missing end is completed from the germline J gene. The rearrangement uses TRBV5-6 and TRBJ2-2; 8 nucleotides match TRBD1. CDR1 and CDR2 from the germline V gene are SGHDT and YYEEEE. CDR3 length: 15 amino acids. CDR3 residues: CASSYYTGGREKLFF. The sequenced part of the CDR3 DNA is TGTGCCAGCAGCTACTATACAGGGGGAAGGGAAAAG.

About this clone: The missing CDR3 end, 3 residues past where the read stops, is filled in from the germline J gene. This chain connects TRBV20-1 to TRBJ2-1; possible D gene TRBD1, 6 bases. Germline assignment: CDR1 DFQATT and CDR2 SNEGSKA (reference sequence). This CDR3 is built from 15 residues. V was clipped by 0 bases and J by 0 bases, with 9 bases between them. CDR3 loop: CSAREQGYSYNEQFF. The DNA read from the CDR3 is TGCAGTGCTAGAGAGCAGGGGTACTCCTACAATGAG.

As regards this clone: The DNA ends 3 residues before the CDR3 does, and the rest of the CDR3 is filled in from the germline J gene. The V and J genes are TRBV5-1 and TRBJ2-1, with 7 bases lining up with TRBD1. The germline gives CDR1 SGHRS, CDR2 YFSETQ. The CDR3 is 15 residues long. J was trimmed by 7 bases and V by 4 bases; bases with no gene match: 11. The CDR3 is CASSVGTVSLNEQFF. The DNA read from the CDR3 is TGCGCCAGCAGCGTCGGGACAGTTTCTTTAAATGAG. Full variable domain (rest looked up from reference TRBV5-1 and TRBJ2-1): KAGVTQTPRYLIKTRGQQVTLSCSPISGHRSVSWYQQTPGQGLQFLFEYFSETQRNKGNFPGRFSGRQFSNSRSEMNVSTLELGDSALYLCASSVGTVSLNEQFFGPGTRLTVL.

Concerning this clone itself: The read halts 3 residues ahead of the CDR3 end, with the missing end drawn from the germline J gene. The J gene is TRBJ1-2, the V gene TRBV6-4; no reliable D call. Germline V CDR1 and CDR2: MRHNA, SNTAGT. CDR3 size: 12 residues. Partial CDR3 DNA: TGTGCCAGCAGTGACCCAAGTAGAAAC. As protein: CASSDPSRN. The entire CDR3 protein is CASSDPSRNYTF.

Of note for this clone: The sequenced fragment ends 3 residues before the CDR3 boundary, so the rest is inferred from the germline J gene. The chain joins TRBV11-2 to TRBJ2-1; possibly TRBD2 for D (6 bases). Trimming shortened V by 5 bases and J by 6 bases, and 17 bases separated the two germline ends. CDR3 length equals 15 residues. CDR1 and CDR2 from the germline V gene are SGHAT and FQNNGV. The covered CDR3 bases are TGTGCCAGCAGCCCCCGACTAGGATTGGGCAATGAG. Amino acid sequence: CASSPRLGLGNE. The CDR3 in its entirety is CASSPRLGLGNEQFF.

The CDR3 is CASSPTSLTDTQYF. Incomplete CDR3 DNA: TGTGCCAGCAGTCCGACTAGCCTCACAGATACG. The J gene is TRBJ2-3, the V gene TRBV5-4, with TRBD2 identical over 7 bases. The read ends 3 residues shy of where the CDR3 ends; the end is completed using the germline J gene. Trimming cost V 5 bases and J 2 bases; bases outside gene matches: 5. This CDR3 comprises 14 residues. The germline gives CDR1 SGHNT, CDR2 YYREEE (reference sequence).

Frequency places this clone as medium-sized. The read terminates 3 residues before the CDR3 end, so the remaining end is supplied by the germline J gene. V gene TRBV6-2 or TRBV6-3 combines with J gene TRBJ2-1; 7 bases fit TRBD2. Germline V gives CDR1 MNHEY, CDR2 SVGEGT. The ends lost 1 base at V and 9 bases at J; junction bases unmatched: 6. This CDR3 comprises 14 residues. The CDR3 spells CASSYFGGSSEQFF. CDR3 DNA, as far as it was read: TGTGCCAGCAGTTACTTTGGCGGGAGTAGTGAG.

Regarding this clone: The CDR3 goes on 3 residues after the read ends, and that part is filled in from the germline J gene. The chain carries TRBV7-9 and TRBJ2-3, with 10 bases that match TRBD2. Unmatched junction bases numbered 0, after V lost 2 bases and J lost 4 bases. CDR3 length: 14 amino acids. Germline V gene sequence: CDR1 SEHNR, CDR2 FQNEAQ (reference sequence). The covered CDR3 bases are TGTGCCAGCAGCTTAACTAGCGGGGCAGATACG. This encodes CASSLTSGADT. The whole CDR3 region reads CASSLTSGADTQYF.

In regard to this clone: The junction differs from germline at one of its ends, possibly a read error. Read coverage stops 3 residues before the CDR3 terminus; the germline J gene supplies the remainder. V gene TRBV20-1 combines with J gene TRBJ2-3; D is possibly TRBD1 (6 bases). Germline V CDR1 and CDR2: DFQATT, SNEGSKA (reference sequence). The CDR3 sequence is 13 residues long. The sequenced CDR3 bases are TGCAGTGCTAGAGTAACAGGGCCAGAGACG. Translated: CSARVTGPET. The full CDR3 protein is CSARVTGPETQYF.

On this clone itself: The CDR3 is cut off 3 residues early in the read; its end comes from the germline J gene. This chain connects TRBV30 to TRBJ2-2; D remains ambiguous. The CDR3 is made up of 12 amino acids. Germline assignment: CDR1 GTSNPN and CDR2 SVGIG (reference sequence). CDR3 sequence: CAWSRLFSPLFF. The sequenced CDR3 bases are TGTGCCTGGAGTCGGTTATTTTCACCG.

On this clone itself: Read data end 3 residues before the CDR3 end; the end is taken from the germline J gene. The genes are TRBV10-3 and TRBJ2-7; no firm D call. Germline V gives CDR1 ENHRY, CDR2 SYGVKD. There are 10 residues in the CDR3. Between the trimmed V and J ends, which lost 7 bases and 3 bases, there was a span of 4 bases. CDR3 bases read: TGTGCCATCACCCGCTACGAG. This encodes CAITRYE. The full CDR3 protein is CAITRYEQYF.

Comment on this clone: The sequence runs out 3 residues before the end of the CDR3; the remainder is reconstructed from the germline J gene. The chain links TRBV10-2 to TRBJ2-2, with 7 bases aligning to TRBD2. The CDR3 covers 15 residues. J gave up 5 bases and V 10 bases, and 13 bases lay outside the gene matches. The germline V gene encodes CDR1 WSHSY and CDR2 SAAADI. CDR3 region: CATNNGGSGTGELFF. CDR3 DNA, as far as it was read: TGCGCCACCAACAATGGCGGGAGTGGAACCGGGGAG.

Of note for this clone: The missing CDR3 end, 3 residues past where the read stops, is filled in from the germline J gene. The gene calls are TRBV23-1 and TRBJ2-1, with 7 bases matching TRBD2. TRBV23-1 carries the ORF label, with uncertain function. CDR3 length equals 19 residues. The junction had 15 bases not matched to a gene; V was cut back by 4 bases and J by 0 bases. CDR3 DNA (partial): TGCGCCAGCAGTCGGCGGGGGAGGTTGCGGACAAGCTCCTACAATGAG. This sequence encodes CASSRRGRLRTSSYNE. The entire CDR3 protein is CASSRRGRLRTSSYNEQFF.

Turning to this clone: Read data end 3 residues before the CDR3 end; the end is taken from the germline J gene. J is TRBJ2-7 and V is TRBV4-2; 8 bases are a match to TRBD2. J was trimmed by 6 bases and V by 4 bases; bases with no gene match: 8. The germline V gene encodes CDR1 LGHNA and CDR2 YNFKEQ. The CDR3 is 14 amino acids. The CDR3: CASSPTFAGGEQYF. Incomplete CDR3 DNA: TGTGCCAGCAGCCCAACATTTGCGGGAGGCGAG.

A note on this clone: The DNA ends 3 residues before the CDR3 does, and the rest of the CDR3 is filled in from the germline J gene. This rearrangement joins TRBV19 to TRBJ2-7, with D tentatively TRBD2 (5 bases). V dropped 9 bases and J dropped 3 bases, with 12 bases sitting between them. The germline gives CDR1 LNHDA, CDR2 SQIVND (reference sequence). The length of the CDR3 is 12 residues. This CDR3 is CASGTDFYEQYF. The CDR3 bases that were read are TGTGCCAGCGGAACGGACTTCTACGAG.

In the case of this clone: The sequenced fragment ends 3 residues before the CDR3 boundary, so the rest is inferred from the germline J gene. The J gene is TRBJ1-2, the V gene TRBV7-9; D possibly corresponds to TRBD1 (6 bases). Germline values: CDR1 SEHNR, CDR2 FQNEAQ (reference sequence). CDR3 length: 15 residues. The ends were cut back, 5 bases at V and 1 base at J, with 14 bases in the middle. The CDR3 protein is CASSLDSLNNYGYTF. The DNA read from the CDR3 is TGTGCCAGCAGCCTGGACAGCCTTAATAACTATGGC.

As for this clone: Mismatch with germline at one junction end may stem from a read error. The missing CDR3 end, 3 residues past where the read stops, is filled in from the germline J gene. This same CDR3 is encoded by further DNA sequences in the sample. The J gene is TRBJ2-3, the V gene TRBV2, with TRBD1 matching over 9 bases. The germline gives CDR1 SNHLY, CDR2 FYNNEI. CDR3 size: 13 residues. CDR3 DNA (partial): TGTGCTAGCAGGGAGGACAGGGGAGAGACG. Its protein is CASREDRGET. The full CDR3 is CASREDRGETQYF. Supplemented by reference TRBV2 and TRBJ2-3, the full variable domain reads EPEVTQTPSHQVTQMGQEVILRCVPISNHLYFYWYRQILGQKVEFLVSFYNNEISEKSEIFDDQFSVERPDGSNFTLKIRSTKLEDSAMYFCASREDRGETQYFGPGTRLTVL.

Of note for this clone: Read data end 3 residues before the CDR3 end; the end is taken from the germline J gene. The chain carries TRBV12-3 or TRBV12-4 and TRBJ2-7, with a possible D match to TRBD2 (5 bases). The V gene lost 4 bases and the J gene lost 2 bases, with 15 bases spanning the gap. The CDR3 has 15 residues. The CDR3 bases that were read are TGTGCCAGCAGTTCTCCACACCGGGGTGCCTACGAG. Its translation is CASSSPHRGAYE. From start to end, the CDR3 is CASSSPHRGAYEQYF.

The sequenced part of the CDR3 DNA is TGCGCCAGCAGCTTGACAGGGGCCCACGAG. This gives the protein CASSLTGAHE. The whole CDR3 region reads CASSLTGAHEQYF. The gene calls are TRBV5-1 and TRBJ2-7, with TRBD1 matching 7 bases. The sequence runs out 3 residues before the end of the CDR3; the remainder is reconstructed from the germline J gene. The germline V gene has CDR1 SGHRS and CDR2 YFSETQ. V shed 1 base, J shed 5 bases, and the junction held 3 bases outside the gene matches. CDR3 length: 13 residues.